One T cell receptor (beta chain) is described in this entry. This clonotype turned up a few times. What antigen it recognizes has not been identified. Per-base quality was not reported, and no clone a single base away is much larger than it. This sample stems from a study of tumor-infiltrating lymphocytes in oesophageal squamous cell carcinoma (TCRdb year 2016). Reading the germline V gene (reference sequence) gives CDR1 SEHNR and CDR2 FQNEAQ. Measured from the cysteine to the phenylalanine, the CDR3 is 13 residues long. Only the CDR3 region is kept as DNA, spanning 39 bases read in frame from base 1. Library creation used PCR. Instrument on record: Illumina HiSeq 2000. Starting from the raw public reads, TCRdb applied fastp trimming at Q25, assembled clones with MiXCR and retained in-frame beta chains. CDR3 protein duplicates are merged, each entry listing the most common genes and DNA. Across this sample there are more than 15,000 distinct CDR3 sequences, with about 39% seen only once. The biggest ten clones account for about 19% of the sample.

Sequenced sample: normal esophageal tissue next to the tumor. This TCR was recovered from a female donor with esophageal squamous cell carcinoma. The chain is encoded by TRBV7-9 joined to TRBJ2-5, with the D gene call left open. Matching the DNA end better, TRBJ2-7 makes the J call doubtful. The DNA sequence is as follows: TGTGCCAGCGAAGCCAGGAGTTCTTACGAGCAGTACTTC. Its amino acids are CASEARSSYEQYF.